The 32 T cell receptor beta chains listed next were all sequenced from one sample in a study of CD8 T cells in ankylosing spondylitis (dated by TCRdb to 2017 to 2019). Paper-wide results and their limitations: Blood from ankylosing spondylitis patients appeared to be characterized by a TCR beta motif made up of 8 or 9 highly homologous amino acid variants.

Their recognized antigens are unknown. The library was generated by 5' RACE. The sequencer listed for this sample is Illumina HiSeq 2500. TCRdb passed the public sequencing reads through fastp at Q25 and MiXCR, retaining productive beta sequences. One record per CDR3 amino acid sequence lists the most common genes and DNA. Here the sample has a few hundred thousand distinct CDR3 sequences; roughly 17% occur a single time. Of the sample, over 0.9% is held by the ten largest clones. The sample comprised blood, either unsorted or a sorted T cell fraction (not recorded which). The receptors originated from a male donor with ankylosing spondylitis.

The chain is built from TRBV27 and TRBJ1-1, with 8 bases that match TRBD1. CDR3 length equals 14 residues. V lost 5 bases to trimming and J lost 5 bases; unmatched junction nucleotides: 7. The V gene's germline CDR1 is MNHEY and CDR2 SMNVEV (reference sequence). This chain's CDR3 is CASSMRTGQTEAFF. In DNA form, the CDR3 reads TGTGCCAGCAGTATGCGGACAGGGCAAACTGAAGCTTTCTTT.

This clonotype was seen a few times. The chain employs TRBV5-1 and TRBJ1-3; no definite D call. Germline loops: CDR1 SGHRS, CDR2 YFSETQ. V shed 4 bases and J shed 4 bases, with 18 bases lying between them. This CDR3 comprises 16 residues. The CDR3 nucleotides read TGCGCCAGCAGCCCGGCGGGGAATTCAGTCGGAAACACCATATATTTT. This codes for CASSPAGNSVGNTIYF.

CDR3 sequence reads: CSARAAAVYEQYF. The CDR3, as DNA: TGCAGTGCTAGGGCGGCTGCTGTATACGAGCAGTACTTC. The V and J genes are TRBV20-1 and TRBJ2-7; no definite D call. The CDR3 length is 13 residues. Germline V gene lookup returns CDR1 DFQATT and CDR2 SNEGSKA (reference sequence). Trimming took off 3 bases at V and 4 bases at J, with 13 bases between the two ends.

This clonotype came up a few times. V gene TRBV6-1 combines with J gene TRBJ2-3; D gene ambiguous. Per germline, CDR1 MNHNS and CDR2 SASEGT. CDR3 length: 15 amino acids. V shed 6 bases and J shed 3 bases, with 16 bases lying between them. CDR3 protein: CASRSIDPRTDTQYF. DNA for the CDR3: TGTGCCAGCAGGTCCATCGATCCCAGGACAGATACGCAGTATTTT.

This clonotype came up a few times. The chain links TRBV5-1 to TRBJ1-1; D might be TRBD1 (6 bases). CDR1 and CDR2 (germline): SGHRS, YFSETQ. The V end lost 0 bases, the J end lost 4 bases, and 13 bases lay between the germline ends. The CDR3 is made up of 15 amino acids. DNA for the CDR3: TGCGCCAGCAGCTTGGGACAGGTAATGAGCACTGAAGCTTTCTTT. Its translation: CASSLGQVMSTEAFF.

This clonotype was counted only a few times. This chain links TRBV15 with TRBJ2-3, with 9 bases lining up with TRBD1. Germline CDR1 and CDR2: LNHNV and YYDKDF (reference sequence). With 1 base clipped from V and 2 bases from J, the junction kept 4 bases outside the gene matches. The CDR3 loop spans 16 amino acids. In DNA, the CDR3 is TGTGCCACCAGCAGAGGACAGGGGGACCCCACAGATACGCAGTATTTT. Protein: CATSRGQGDPTDTQYF.

A few counts support this clonotype. The chain employs TRBV29-1 and TRBJ2-5; 8 nucleotides line up with TRBD1. The J segment lost 5 bases and the V segment lost 6 bases, leaving 8 bases of the junction unmatched. The CDR3 has 13 amino acids. CDR1 SQVTM and CDR2 ANQGSEA come from the germline V gene. DNA for the CDR3: TGCAGCGTGAGTCAGGGGGCTAGGGAGACCCAGTACTTC. This gives the protein CSVSQGARETQYF. Filled out from reference TRBV29-1 and TRBJ2-5, the complete variable domain reads SAVISQKPSRDICQRGTSLTIQCQVDSQVTMMFWYRQQPGQSLTLIATANQGSEATYESGFVIDKFPISRPNLTFSTLTVSNMSPEDSSIYLCSVSQGARETQYFGPGTRLLVL.

The chain combines TRBV29-1 with TRBJ2-7, with D perhaps being TRBD1 or TRBD2 (5 bases each). Trimming stripped 4 bases from V and 5 bases from J, with 12 bases between. CDR1 and CDR2 (germline): SQVTM, ANQGSEA. The CDR3 runs 12 residues. The CDR3 sequence: CSVVAGSHEQYF. DNA for the CDR3: TGCAGCGTTGTGGCAGGGAGCCACGAGCAGTACTTC.

About this clonotype: It is likely a read error, because the conserved phenylalanine at the end of the CDR3 is missing. The chain recombines TRBV5-1 with TRBJ2-7, with D unclear. Germline CDR1 and CDR2: SGHRS and YFSETQ. V lost 3 bases to trimming and J lost 0 bases, with 10 bases between them. CDR3 size: 14 residues. CDR3 nucleotide sequence: TGCGCCAGCAGCTCAGGACCCGACTCCTACGAGCAGTACCTC. Translated, it gives CASSSGPDSYEQYL.

This clonotype was seen a single time. The chain joins TRBV14 to TRBJ1-2, with unresolved D. V was cut by 4 bases and J by 0 bases, with 12 bases left in between. Germline-derived CDR1 and CDR2 are SGHDN and FVKESK. This CDR3 has 15 residues. CDR3 residues: CASSPREDTNYGYTF. The CDR3 coding sequence is TGTGCCAGCAGCCCACGTGAGGATACTAACTATGGCTACACCTTC.

The chain joins TRBV4-1 to TRBJ2-7; maybe TRBD2 (5 bases). Per the germline V gene, CDR1 is MGHRA and CDR2 is YSYEKL. The CDR3 spans 15 residues. V was pared by 2 bases and J by 0 bases, with 11 bases between. CDR3 amino acids: CASSQSTGYSYEQYF. CDR3 bases: TGCGCCAGCAGCCAAAGTACGGGGTACTCCTACGAGCAGTACTTC.

V and J are TRBV18 and TRBJ2-2, with unresolved D. V lost 2 bases to trimming and J lost 4 bases, with 8 bases between them. The CDR3 totals 14 residues. Germline assignment: CDR1 KGHSH and CDR2 LQKENI. The CDR3 here is CASSPMDTTGELFF. CDR3 DNA sequence: TGTGCCAGCTCACCAATGGATACCACCGGGGAGCTGTTTTTT.

The table lists this clonotype with a few counts. This chain uses TRBV12-3 or TRBV12-4 with TRBJ1-1; D unclear. Trimming shortened V by 2 bases and J by 9 bases, and 4 bases separated the two germline ends. The length of the CDR3 is 10 residues. CDR3 nucleotides: TGTGCCAGCAGTTTACAAAAAGCTTTCTTT. This codes for CASSLQKAFF.

This clonotype was detected only a few times. The genes are TRBV20-1 and TRBJ1-5; 8 bases align to TRBD1. Germline-derived CDR1 and CDR2 are DFQATT and SNEGSKA (reference sequence). The CDR3 extends over 14 amino acids. Trimming removed 3 bases from V and 3 bases from J; junction bases left unmatched: 4. The CDR3 bases are TGCAGTGCTAGTACAGGGGGAAACAATCAGCCCCAGCATTTT. Its translation: CSASTGGNNQPQHF.

This clonotype was recorded a few times. This sequence joins TRBV5-1 and TRBJ2-4; TRBD1 is a possible D gene (6 bases). This CDR3 region has 15 residues. CDR1 SGHRS and CDR2 YFSETQ come from the germline V gene. Deletions cut 0 bases from V and 6 bases from J, with 13 bases between. In nucleotides, the CDR3 is TGCGCCAGCAGCTTGGAAGGGGGTCGGGGAAACATTCAGTACTTC. It codes for CASSLEGGRGNIQYF.

The J gene is TRBJ2-1, the V gene TRBV5-1; 12 bases agree with TRBD2. There are 15 residues in the CDR3. The V segment lost 6 bases and the J segment 4 bases; nucleotides outside the gene matches: 5. The germline V gene has CDR1 SGHRS and CDR2 YFSETQ. The DNA of the CDR3 is TGCGCCAGCACCAGACTAGCGGGAGAATACAATGAGCAGTTCTTC. Its protein is CASTRLAGEYNEQFF.

This rearrangement joins TRBV20-1 to TRBJ1-1; TRBD1 matches 9 bases. The V and J ends lost 3 bases and 0 bases, in that order; junction bases with no gene match: 8. CDR3 size: 16 residues. Germline values: CDR1 DFQATT, CDR2 SNEGSKA (reference sequence). CDR3 in amino acids: CSARSGDRVMNTEAFF. The CDR3 nucleotides are TGCAGTGCTAGGAGCGGGGACAGGGTTATGAACACTGAAGCTTTCTTT.

This clonotype was detected only a few times. This chain links TRBV10-3 with TRBJ2-1, with TRBD1 identical over 10 bases. CDR1 and CDR2 (germline): ENHRY, SYGVKD. V shed 4 bases and J 8 bases; nucleotides not matched to a gene: 2. The CDR3 extends over 13 amino acids. The CDR3 sequence: CAISVGTGDEQFF. CDR3 coding DNA: TGTGCCATCAGTGTAGGGACAGGGGATGAGCAGTTCTTC.

The chain uses TRBV11-1 and TRBJ1-5, with unresolved D. Germline assignment: CDR1 SGHAT and CDR2 FQDESV (reference sequence). This CDR3 contains 14 residues. V shed 4 bases and J shed 0 bases, with 7 bases lying between them. CDR3 amino acids: CASSYKDSNQPQHF. Written as DNA, the CDR3 is TGTGCCAGCAGCTACAAGGATAGCAATCAGCCCCAGCATTTT.

This clonotype has only a few counts. This chain uses TRBV20-1 with TRBJ2-1; D possibly corresponds to TRBD1 (5 bases). The V and J ends lost 3 bases and 0 bases respectively, with 9 bases between them. This CDR3 contains 14 residues. Germline V lookup: CDR1 DFQATT, CDR2 SNEGSKA (reference sequence). CDR3 nucleotides: TGCAGTGCTAGGGAAGGGGTCTCCTACAATGAGCAGTTCTTC. Amino acid sequence: CSAREGVSYNEQFF.

This clonotype was picked up a small number of times. This chain links TRBV24-1 with TRBJ2-5; the D call may be TRBD1 or TRBD2 (7 bases each). The CDR3 extends over 17 amino acids. Germline V gives CDR1 KGHDR, CDR2 SFDVKD. Trimming took 1 base from V and 4 from J, leaving 18 bases between them. The CDR3 sequence is CATSDLPLQGEGETQYF. CDR3 sequence (DNA): TGTGCCACCAGTGATTTACCCCTCCAGGGGGAGGGAGAGACCCAGTACTTC.

The V call is TRBV6-5, the J call TRBJ1-5; perhaps TRBD1 as D (5 bases). V gave up 0 bases and J gave up 5 bases, with 11 bases separating them. The length of the CDR3 is 15 residues. CDR1 is MNHEY and CDR2 is SVGAGI in the germline V gene. The CDR3 loop reads CASSYSGGAHQPQHF. The CDR3 DNA reads as TGTGCCAGCAGTTACTCGGGAGGGGCGCATCAGCCCCAGCATTTT.

The chain couples TRBV5-6 to TRBJ1-3, with D perhaps matching TRBD1 (5 bases). Trimming took off 2 bases at V and 2 bases at J, with 14 bases between the two ends. Germline lookup yields CDR1 SGHDT and CDR2 YYEEEE. This CDR3 spans 16 amino acids. The CDR3 here is CASSLKRQGTGNTIYF. CDR3 DNA: TGTGCCAGCAGCTTAAAGCGCCAGGGAACTGGAAACACCATATATTTT.

A few counts support this clonotype. V is TRBV12-3 or TRBV12-4 and J is TRBJ1-5; D uncertain. V was pared by 3 bases and J by 3 bases, with 12 bases between. This CDR3 has 15 amino acids. DNA for the CDR3: TGTGCCAGCAGTTTGGGAGACACAGTCAATCAGCCCCAGCATTTT. Residues: CASSLGDTVNQPQHF.

This clonotype has a handful of counts. The chain recombines TRBV25-1 with TRBJ2-4, with a possible D match to TRBD2 (6 bases). This CDR3 spans 16 amino acids. The germline CDR1 and CDR2 sequences are MGHDK and SYGVNS. Trimming removed 2 bases from V and 0 bases from J, with 11 bases in between. For the CDR3, the DNA is TGTGCCAGCAGTGAAGGTGGGGGACTAGCCAAAAACATTCAGTACTTC. It codes for CASSEGGGLAKNIQYF.

This clonotype was detected many times. The chain recombines TRBV7-2 with TRBJ1-5; TRBD1 aligns across 8 bases. The CDR3 sequence is 15 residues long. V dropped 5 bases and J dropped 0; count of bases not matched to a gene: 3. CDR1 SGHTA and CDR2 FQGNSA come from the germline V gene. The DNA for the CDR3 is TGTGCCAGCAGCAGGACAGGGAATAGCAATCAGCCCCAGCATTTT. This gives the protein CASSRTGNSNQPQHF.

This clonotype was detected many times. The V gene is TRBV4-1, the J gene TRBJ2-5; D not resolved. CDR1 MGHRA and CDR2 YSYEKL come from the germline V gene. The V end lost 3 bases, the J end lost 2 bases, and 13 bases lay between the germline ends. The CDR3 is 15 amino acids. CDR3 sequence (DNA): TGCGCCAGCAGCCACCAGGACGAGACACAAGAGACCCAGTACTTC. Encoded protein: CASSHQDETQETQYF.

The table lists this clonotype with many counts. This rearrangement joins TRBV7-3 to TRBJ1-2; D is unresolved. This CDR3 has 15 amino acids. CDR1 and CDR2 from the germline V gene are SGHTA and FQGTGA. V was cut by 1 base and J by 0 bases, with 9 bases left in between. The CDR3 protein is CASSLKAGPNYGYTF. In DNA form, the CDR3 reads TGTGCCAGCAGCTTAAAGGCAGGCCCTAACTATGGCTACACCTTC.

This chain links TRBV5-5 with TRBJ2-3, with 10 bases fitting TRBD2. The V gene's germline CDR1 is SGHKS and CDR2 YYEKEE (reference sequence). J gave up 4 bases and V 2 bases, and 4 bases lay outside the gene matches. The CDR3 length is 15 residues. The DNA of the CDR3 is TGTGCCAGCAGCTTCAGCGGGAGGGAACCAGATACGCAGTATTTT. Protein: CASSFSGREPDTQYF.

This clonotype was observed a handful of times. This chain connects TRBV11-1 to TRBJ2-1; D gene uncertain. The V gene's germline CDR1 is SGHAT and CDR2 FQDESV (reference sequence). The CDR3 runs 12 residues. The V end was cut by 2 bases, the J end by 8 bases, with 7 bases between. The chain's CDR3 is CASSLRRDEQFF. DNA of the CDR3: TGTGCCAGCAGCTTACGAAGGGATGAGCAGTTCTTC.

This clonotype has more than one count but fewer than ten. V is TRBV20-1 and J is TRBJ2-3, with 9 bases lining up with TRBD1. Germline V CDR1 and CDR2: DFQATT, SNEGSKA (reference sequence). Trimming took 5 bases from V and 3 from J; bases not matched to a gene: 12. This CDR3 has 16 amino acids. The CDR3 DNA follows: TGCAGTGCTTCTGCCCCCGGACAGGGGAGGACAGATACGCAGTATTTT. It translates to CSASAPGQGRTDTQYF.

This clonotype was recorded many times. The J gene is TRBJ1-1, the V gene TRBV5-1; TRBD1 might be the D (6 bases). Germline V gene sequence: CDR1 SGHRS, CDR2 YFSETQ. This CDR3 spans 14 amino acids. V was cut by 5 bases and J by 1 base, with 12 bases left in between. The CDR3 loop is CASSQQGGNTEAFF. The CDR3 nucleotides are TGCGCCAGCAGTCAACAGGGCGGGAACACTGAAGCTTTCTTT.